This paragraph covers one T cell receptor beta chain sequence. Its antigen has not been determined. Base-call qualities are not available, and no considerably larger clone is one nucleotide away. Reading the label with the study, this specimen's time point is: about 28 days (+/-7) after the second vaccine dose. AZD1222 recipients with second doses at about 4 weeks or about 12 weeks were pooled, because spike-specific TCR depth and breadth did not differ between schedules. Vaccinee samples were obtained from the UK trials COV001 and COV002, which included a single-blind randomized controlled phase 2/3 trial of AZD1222 (ChAdOx1 nCoV-19) in healthy adults. For TCRbeta chain sequencing, PBMC samples from trial participants were taken at day 0 and at day 28 after the second dose. The CDR3 covers 17 residues, taking in both the cysteine and the phenylalanine. The kept DNA is CDR3 alone, 51 bases in frame from the first base. A distance of 15 bases separates the germline ends of V and J, which lose 0 bases and 1 base respectively. Per the germline V gene, LGHNA is the CDR1 and YSLEER is the CDR2.

The data were obtained in a study of T cell responses to AZD1222 COVID-19 vaccine (dated by TCRdb to 2020 to 2022). Concerning the study at large: TCR sequencing was performed for about 250 trial participants, of whom some 200 were given two doses of AZD1222 and around 25 were given two doses of MenACWY control vaccine. Trial participants were enrolled by age into subgroups of 18-55, 56-69 and 70-plus years, and roughly 160, 29 and 62 TCR-sequenced participants, respectively, were included in these subgroups. Broader findings and caveats from the paper: Only six AZD1222 recipients were SARS-CoV-2 seropositive at baseline, limiting conclusions about previously exposed vaccinees. Reportedly, close to half of the unique spike-specific TCRs recognized epitopes lying outside the regions that are mutated in the B.1.351 and B.1.1.7 variants. Because no samples from the day 14 peak response were available, repertoires could be characterized only after the peak T cell response. In the small 56-69-year group, the increase in depth fell short of significance, most likely because of low power. Participants were mostly white British and included more females than males, and it was suggested by the authors that clonal diversity may have been underestimated. Vaccine-associated CD4 TCRs spanned the whole spike protein, with dominant responses in regions 160-218 and 743-854. Spike-specific TCR breadth and depth rose significantly after two AZD1222 doses compared with day 0 and with MenACWY recipients.

The CDR3 regions of human TCRbeta chains were analyzed by immunosequencing. On the study's bioinformatics: TCRs in the repertoires were compared against a reference library of SARS-CoV-2-specific TCRs that had been generated with the MIRA antigen-specificity platform. Breadth meant the fraction of unique TCRs that were SARS-CoV-2-associated, whereas depth meant the fraction of total T cells that were SARS-CoV-2-associated. Using the MIRA data, every spike-specific TCR was mapped to the spike region that the TCR reacted to and assigned to either a CD4 or a CD8 class. Log10-transformed breadth and depth values were compared by one-way ANOVA with Sidak's multiple comparisons tests. Not all clones reach the TCRdb copy of this immuneACCESS table, which keeps in-frame sequences only. Checked studies attribute under half of the gap to unresolved V genes and leave the rest unexplained. The D gene and trimming were derived from the DNA, and the V and J assignments and clone size from that table. The sample includes fewer than 150,000 clones, with 70% to 90% observed a single time. Approximately 3% of the sample goes to the ten largest clones.

This TCR was sampled from an adult who received the AZD1222 COVID-19 vaccine. The rearranged chain carries TRBV4-3 and TRBJ1-2; TRBD1 is perhaps the D gene, given 6 matching bases. The specimen comprised peripheral blood, sampled 28 days after the second AZD1222 dose. The CDR3 region reads CASSQDLGAGDNYGYTF. The DNA sequence is given as TGCGCCAGCAGCCAAGATTTAGGGGCAGGGGATAACTATGGCTACACCTTC.